Described below is a single T cell receptor (beta chain) sequence and its context. Its antigen is as yet unknown. This specimen belongs to a study of CD8 T cell repertoires and HIV-1 epitope variants. Study at large: Epitopes were three Gag families plus Nef HW9 and YT9. An approximately 9-day culture received IL-2, IL-7 and IL-15 on days 3 and 7. Study findings and constraints: Of roughly nine antigen-specific beta clonotypes, over five appeared to cross-react with escape variants.

Profiled with immunoSEQ multiplex PCR; TCRdb holds only in-frame clones, not every one. This table has about 5,600 clones, around 69% appearing once. This TCR derives from a male donor with HIV. Sequencing was done on a sample of cultured CD8+ T cells derived from PBMCs.

CDR3 loop: CASSQDPRALATTDTQYF. The CDR3 bases are TGCGCCAGCAGCCAAGACCCGCGCGCACTAGCGACCACAGATACGCAGTATTTT. This chain joins TRBV4-1 and TRBJ2-3; TRBD2 matches 7 bases. The CDR3 loop spans 18 amino acids. Germline CDR1 MGHRA, CDR2 YSYEKL. V trimming: 0 bases; J trimming: 2 bases; junction bases outside the gene matches: 11.